These T cell receptor beta chains were read from a single sample in a study of blood T cell repertoires in COVID-19. Assay used: immunoSEQ multiplex PCR; TCRdb lists only in-frame clones, some missing. The sample lists around 57,000 clones; roughly 87% were seen once. The sequenced sample was peripheral blood. The receptor source for this set is a woman aged 55-69 years with acute or convalescent COVID-19. CDR3s include the opening cysteine and the closing phenylalanine or tryptophan. The order of the fields is D gene, V gene, J gene, clone size, CDR3 protein, CDR3 DNA. The D gene is left open where the match is weak. The listing skips clone size in some rows; elsewhere it reads once, few, many or a size class.

TRBD1	TRBV3-1/TRBV3-2	TRBJ1-3	.	CASSRTGGYGNTIYF	TGTGCCAGCAGTCGGACAGGGGGCTATGGAAACACCATATATTTT
.	TRBV7-9	TRBJ2-3	.	CASSLMGRTRSTDTQYF	TGTGCCAGCAGCTTAATGGGCCGGACAAGGAGCACAGATACGCAGTATTTT
.	TRBV29-1	TRBJ2-7	.	CSVGTDSYEQYF	TGCAGCGTTGGGACAGACTCCTACGAGCAGTACTTC
.	TRBV7-2	TRBJ2-4	.	CASSFWRGRADGIQYF	TGTGCCAGCAGCTTCTGGAGGGGTAGAGCAGATGGGATTCAGTACTTC
TRBD1	TRBV6-1	TRBJ2-1	.	CASRDRVNEQFF	TGTGCCAGCAGAGACAGGGTCAATGAGCAGTTCTTC
.	TRBV13	TRBJ2-3	.	CASSARGGGDTQYF	TGTGCCAGCTCGGCTAGAGGGGGGGGAGATACGCAGTATTTT
TRBD1	TRBV6-5	TRBJ1-1	.	CASRTGGVRNTEAFF	TGTGCCAGCAGGACAGGGGGGGTTCGGAACACTGAAGCTTTCTTT
.	TRBV7-2	TRBJ2-5	once	CASSLVGGETQYF	TGTGCCAGCAGCTTAGTCGGGGGAGAGACCCAGTACTTC
TRBD2	TRBV9	TRBJ2-3	.	CASSVSGGPSTDTQYF	TGTGCCAGCAGCGTTAGCGGGGGCCCTAGCACAGATACGCAGTATTTT
TRBD1	TRBV18	TRBJ2-5	few	CASSPDRGDETQYF	TGTGCCAGCTCCCCGGACAGGGGAGATGAGACCCAGTACTTC
.	TRBV5-6	TRBJ2-5	once	CASSRSGQETQYF	TGTGCCAGCAGCCGGAGCGGCCAAGAGACCCAGTACTTC
TRBD2	TRBV7-6	TRBJ2-3	.	CASSLARGGPDTQYF	TGTGCCAGCAGCTTAGCGCGGGGGGGCCCAGATACGCAGTATTTT
.	TRBV11-3	TRBJ1-1	.	CASSLSPGMEAFF	TGTGCCAGCAGCTTATCCCCGGGAATGGAAGCTTTCTTT
.	TRBV6-2/TRBV6-3	TRBJ2-7	.	CASSPWGPAITYEQYF	TGTGCCAGCAGCCCCTGGGGCCCCGCTATAACCTACGAGCAGTACTTC
TRBD1	TRBV7-2	TRBJ1-2	.	CASSFTGGDRYGYTF	TGTGCCAGCAGCTTTACAGGGGGCGACCGATATGGCTACACCTTC
.	TRBV5-1	TRBJ1-6	once	CASSSEYRGPGGSPLHF	TGCGCCAGCAGCTCGGAGTACCGAGGACCGGGGGGTTCACCCCTCCACTTT
TRBD1	TRBV2	TRBJ1-2	.	CASRGDRASNYGYTF	TGTGCCAGCAGGGGCGACAGGGCGTCTAACTATGGCTACACCTTC
TRBD1	TRBV6-5	TRBJ2-7	.	CASSSRDRGHEQYF	TGTGCCAGCAGTAGCCGGGACAGGGGCCACGAGCAGTACTTC
TRBD2	TRBV5-6	TRBJ2-3	.	CASSLLTSGEDTQYF	TGTGCCAGCAGCTTGCTTACTAGCGGGGAAGATACGCAGTATTTT
TRBD2	TRBV20-1	TRBJ2-3	.	CSASGGTSDTDTQYF	TGCAGTGCTAGTGGGGGGACTAGCGACACAGATACGCAGTATTTT
TRBD1	TRBV15	TRBJ2-7	.	CATSRQGAGEQYF	TGTGCCACCAGCAGGCAGGGGGCGGGGGAGCAGTACTTC
.	TRBV27	TRBJ1-4	few	CASSLSASEKLFF	TGTGCCAGCAGCTTAAGCGCTTCTGAAAAACTGTTTTTT
.	TRBV6-1	TRBJ1-2	many	CASSEAGQRQSYTF	TGTGCCAGCAGTGAAGCGGGACAAAGGCAGAGCTACACCTTC
TRBD1	TRBV25-1	TRBJ2-3	once	CASSAYRGRDTQYF	TGTGCCAGCAGTGCCTACAGGGGGCGCGATACGCAGTATTTT
.	TRBV7-7	TRBJ2-7	once	CASSFMGQNGYEQYF	TGTGCCAGCAGCTTTATGGGACAAAACGGCTACGAGCAGTACTTC
.	TRBV19	TRBJ2-2	.	CASSILAGELFF	TGTGCCAGTAGCATACTAGCCGGGGAGCTGTTTTTT
TRBD2	TRBV3-1/TRBV3-2	TRBJ2-2	few	CASSPSGGNTGELFF	TGTGCCAGCAGCCCGAGCGGGGGGAACACCGGGGAGCTGTTTTTT
.	TRBV6-5	TRBJ1-2	.	CASSLNRRDYGYTF	TGTGCCAGCAGTTTGAACAGGAGAGACTATGGCTACACCTTC
.	TRBV6-5	TRBJ1-1	.	CASGTGQFSEAFF	TGTGCCAGCGGAACCGGACAGTTCAGTGAAGCTTTCTTT
.	TRBV27	TRBJ2-6	once	CASSLLAQAGANVLTF	TGTGCCAGCAGTTTATTAGCTCAAGCTGGGGCCAACGTCCTGACTTTC
.	TRBV10-3	TRBJ1-1	.	CAISESTAGEETEAFF	TGTGCCATCAGTGAGTCGACAGCGGGCGAGGAGACTGAAGCTTTCTTT
.	TRBV6-5	TRBJ1-1	.	CASSSDTSNTEAFF	TGTGCCAGCAGTTCGGACACCTCGAACACTGAAGCTTTCTTT
.	TRBV18	TRBJ1-4	.	CASSPGSNEKLFF	TGTGCCAGCTCACCAGGGAGTAATGAAAAACTGTTTTTT
TRBD1	TRBV6-2/TRBV6-3	TRBJ1-5	.	CASSQTGEPQHF	TGTGCCAGCAGCCAAACAGGGGAGCCCCAGCATTTT
.	TRBV21-1	TRBJ2-4	.	CASSKVQEAKNIQYF	TGTGCCAGCAGCAAAGTTCAGGAAGCCAAAAACATTCAGTACTTC
TRBD1	TRBV5-1	TRBJ1-4	.	CASSAFAGGANEKLFF	TGCGCCAGCAGCGCGTTTGCAGGGGGAGCTAATGAAAAACTGTTTTTT
.	TRBV5-6	TRBJ2-2	many	CASSLLLYGRREAGELFF	TGTGCCAGCAGCTTGCTGTTGTATGGTAGAAGAGAAGCCGGGGAGCTGTTTTTT
.	TRBV5-1	TRBJ1-1	.	CASSLGREPLNTEAFF	TGCGCCAGCAGCTTGGGACGGGAACCTTTGAACACTGAAGCTTTCTTT
.	TRBV18	TRBJ1-1	.	CASSAPGLVNTEAFF	TGTGCCAGCTCAGCCCCAGGTTTGGTAAACACTGAAGCTTTCTTT
.	TRBV24-1	TRBJ2-3	.	CATSDLGLNKQYF	TGTGCCACCAGTGATTTAGGACTAAACAAGCAGTATTTT
.	TRBV7-2	TRBJ1-1	.	CASSHASPGETEAFF	TGTGCCAGCAGCCACGCCTCCCCGGGAGAGACTGAAGCTTTCTTT
.	TRBV19	TRBJ1-5	.	CASSIRNQPQHF	TGTGCCAGTAGTATACGGAATCAGCCCCAGCATTTT
TRBD2	TRBV5-1	TRBJ2-3	.	CASSSLAGGSDTQYF	TGCGCCAGCAGCTCGCTAGCGGGGGGTTCAGATACGCAGTATTTT
TRBD1	TRBV5-1	TRBJ1-3	.	CASSPGTGTSGNTIYF	TGCGCCAGCAGCCCAGGGACAGGGACATCTGGAAACACCATATATTTT
TRBD1	TRBV5-4	TRBJ2-2	.	CASSLPGQGLTGELFF	TGTGCCAGCAGCTTACCGGGACAGGGGTTAACCGGGGAGCTGTTTTTT
.	TRBV29-1	TRBJ1-1	.	CSVEETRGIAFF	TGCAGCGTTGAAGAGACAAGAGGGATCGCTTTCTTT
.	TRBV4-1	TRBJ2-7	.	CASSQDGGYSYEQYF	TGCGCCAGCAGCCAAGATGGAGGTTACTCCTACGAGCAGTACTTC
.	TRBV19	TRBJ1-5	.	CASSTLQGQPQHF	TGTGCCAGTAGTACTCTACAGGGACAGCCCCAGCATTTT
.	TRBV7-6	TRBJ1-4	.	CASSRQINEKLFF	TGTGCCAGCAGCCGACAGATTAATGAAAAACTGTTTTTT
.	TRBV9	TRBJ2-1	once	CASSPETLAQSNEQFF	TGTGCCAGCAGCCCGGAAACACTAGCCCAATCCAATGAGCAGTTCTTC
.	TRBV6-1	TRBJ1-1	.	CASSEERTAFNTEAFF	TGTGCCAGCAGTGAAGAAAGGACAGCCTTCAACACTGAAGCTTTCTTT